The 27 T cell receptor beta chains given below trace back to one sample, sequenced in a study of OX40 agonist ivuxolimab in advanced cancers. The library was generated by the immunoSEQ multiplex PCR assay. TCRdb mirrors the immuneACCESS table, restricted to in-frame sequences. Some clones are absent from its copies; in checked studies, under half trace to an unresolved V gene, and the reason for the others is unknown. The sample table holds roughly 60,000 clones, of which about four fifths were seen once. The top ten constitute roughly 27% of the sample. The specimen was CD4+ or CD8+ T cells sorted from blood, collected in a trial of the OX40 agonist ivuxolimab. The receptor set was obtained from an adult with an advanced solid tumor such as melanoma, head and neck, liver or kidney cancer.

This clone occurred once. The chain uses TRBV6-5 and TRBJ2-7; the D is unclear. There are 12 residues in the CDR3. Germline V lookup: CDR1 MNHEY, CDR2 SVGAGI. The V end lost 8 bases, the J end lost 4 bases, and 12 bases lay between the germline ends. The CDR3 loop reads CASYSSAYEQYF. The DNA for the CDR3 is TGTGCCAGCTATTCCTCGGCATACGAGCAGTACTTC.

This rearrangement joins TRBV5-1 to TRBJ2-7; D remains unclear. Germline lookup yields CDR1 SGHRS and CDR2 YFSETQ. V lost 0 bases and J 4 bases, leaving 8 bases between the germline ends. There are 13 residues in the CDR3. This chain's CDR3 is CASSLGAGYEQYF. DNA for the CDR3: TGCGCCAGCAGCTTGGGGGCAGGTTACGAGCAGTACTTC.

V usage is TRBV2 and J usage is TRBJ1-1; TRBD1 agrees at 9 bases. The V gene's germline CDR1 is SNHLY and CDR2 FYNNEI. This CDR3 comprises 13 residues. Trimming took 4 bases from V and 11 from J; bases not matched to a gene: 8. For the CDR3, the DNA is TGTGCCAGCAGTGGTTTAGGACAGGGGAAGGCTTTCTTT. It codes for CASSGLGQGKAFF.

The rearrangement joins TRBV2 to TRBJ1-5; possible D gene TRBD1, 5 bases. Germline CDR1 reads SNHLY; CDR2 reads FYNNEI. The CDR3 length is 19 residues. Trimming took 8 bases from V and 2 from J, leaving 28 bases between them. This CDR3 reads CASCCIGRTGAGGNQPQHF. The CDR3 region has the DNA TGTGCCAGCTGTTGTATTGGGCGCACTGGGGCGGGGGGCAATCAGCCCCAGCATTTT.

In this sample, this clone turned up once. The rearrangement links TRBV29-1 to TRBJ2-1, with D perhaps TRBD1 (6 bases). Trimming removed 6 bases from V and 0 bases from J, with 15 bases in between. Germline values: CDR1 SQVTM, CDR2 ANQGSEA. The CDR3 length is 15 residues. In DNA form, the CDR3 reads TGCAGCGTAGCACAGGGTTGGAGCTCCTACAATGAGCAGTTCTTC. Translation gives CSVAQGWSSYNEQFF.

The chain couples TRBV12-5 to TRBJ1-2; 10 bases are shared with TRBD1. The ends lost 2 bases at V and 7 bases at J; junction bases unmatched: 4. Germline V lookup: CDR1 LGHNT, CDR2 FRNRAP. The CDR3 spans 14 residues. CDR3 loop: CASGLRQGAGGYTF. In nucleotides, the CDR3 is TGTGCTAGTGGTTTGCGACAGGGGGCAGGTGGCTACACCTTC.

The V and J genes are TRBV7-6 and TRBJ2-3; TRBD2 might be the D (5 bases). Trimming shortened V by 2 bases and J by 0 bases, and 12 bases separated the two germline ends. This CDR3 contains 16 residues. Germline V lookup: CDR1 SGHVS, CDR2 FNYEAQ. CDR3 nucleotide sequence: TGTGCCAGCAGCTTACTAGCTCCGCCTAGCACAGATACGCAGTATTTT. Translating gives CASSLLAPPSTDTQYF.

This chain connects TRBV9 to TRBJ2-3, with D unresolved. Per the germline V gene, CDR1 is SGDLS and CDR2 is YYNGEE. The length of the CDR3 is 14 residues. V lost 4 bases, J lost 4 bases, and 13 bases lay in between. In nucleotides, the CDR3 is TGTGCCAGCAGCCCCCGGATTCAACCAGATACGCAGTATTTT. This sequence encodes CASSPRIQPDTQYF. Together with reference TRBV9 and TRBJ2-3, the CDR3 gives the full variable domain: DSGVTQTPKHLITATGQRVTLRCSPRSGDLSVYWYQQSLDQGLQFLIQYYNGEERAKGNILERFSAQQFPDLHSELNLSSLELGDSALYFCASSPRIQPDTQYFGPGTRLTVL.

The rearrangement uses TRBV14 and TRBJ2-2; no clear D. The length of the CDR3 is 14 residues. Germline CDR1 SGHDN, CDR2 FVKESK. Trimming cost V 0 bases and J 1 base, with 3 bases left between them. CDR3: CASSQDWNTGELFF. Here the CDR3 DNA reads TGTGCCAGCAGCCAAGATTGGAACACCGGGGAGCTGTTTTTT.

This clone occurred once. The V call is TRBV7-6, the J call TRBJ1-2, with 10 nucleotides matching TRBD1. The CDR3 loop spans 16 amino acids. The germline gives CDR1 SGHVS, CDR2 FNYEAQ. V lost 3 bases to trimming and J lost 4 bases; unmatched junction nucleotides: 8. This chain's CDR3 is CASSFNPTGGGYGYTF. The CDR3 nucleotides are TGTGCCAGCAGCTTCAACCCGACAGGGGGCGGCTATGGCTACACCTTC. Based on the CDR3 plus reference TRBV7-6 and TRBJ1-2, the full variable domain is GAGVSQSPRYKVTKRGQDVALRCDPISGHVSLYWYRQALGQGPEFLTYFNYEAQQDKSGLPNDRFSAERPEGSISTLTIQRTEQRDSAMYRCASSFNPTGGGYGYTFGSGTRLTVV.

The rearrangement links TRBV9 to TRBJ2-3, with 12 positions matching TRBD2. V shed 0 bases and J 5 bases; nucleotides not matched to a gene: 4. The CDR3 spans 16 residues. From germline, CDR1 is SGDLS and CDR2 YYNGEE. The CDR3 is CASSVGLAGGRDTQYF. The CDR3 nucleotides read TGTGCCAGCAGCGTAGGGCTAGCGGGGGGGCGAGATACGCAGTATTTT.

V gene TRBV5-1 combines with J gene TRBJ1-4; no reliable D call. V was cut by 2 bases and J by 0 bases, with 8 bases left in between. The length of the CDR3 is 15 residues. CDR1 is SGHRS and CDR2 is YFSETQ in the germline V gene. CDR3 protein: CASSFGGSTNEKLFF. CDR3 bases: TGCGCCAGCAGCTTTGGAGGCTCAACTAATGAAAAACTGTTTTTT.

This rearrangement joins TRBV19 to TRBJ2-2, with D perhaps matching TRBD1 (5 bases). With 7 bases removed from V and 5 bases from J, the gap between germline ends came to 11 bases. This CDR3 has 13 amino acids. Germline assignment: CDR1 LNHDA and CDR2 SQIVND (reference sequence). CDR3 protein: CASNAGLTGELFF. The CDR3 region has the DNA TGTGCCAGTAATGCAGGGTTAACCGGGGAGCTGTTTTTT.

The rearrangement links TRBV19 to TRBJ1-5; TRBD1 aligns across 8 bases. Germline-derived CDR1 and CDR2 are LNHDA and SQIVND (reference sequence). The CDR3 covers 13 residues. Germline trimming cut 6 bases from V and 5 bases from J; bases unmatched to any gene: 3. The CDR3 loop is CASRGQGDQPQHF. CDR3 coding DNA: TGTGCCAGTAGAGGACAGGGTGATCAGCCCCAGCATTTT.

The chain combines TRBV19 with TRBJ2-5; D might be TRBD1 or TRBD2, each matching 6 bases. CDR3 size: 15 residues. The germline gives CDR1 LNHDA, CDR2 SQIVND (reference sequence). V was shortened by 1 base and J by 5 bases, with 14 bases between the two germline ends. For the CDR3, the DNA is TGTGCCAGTAGTATAGTTAGGGGGGCCGGGGAGACCCAGTACTTC. It is translated as CASSIVRGAGETQYF.

The chain couples TRBV18 to TRBJ1-6; D is unresolved. Trimming took off 0 bases at V and 2 bases at J, with 8 bases between the two ends. Germline assignment: CDR1 KGHSH and CDR2 LQKENI. The CDR3 runs to 16 residues. The CDR3 region has the DNA TGTGCCAGCTCACCACCAGAAGGCACCTATAATTCACCCCTCCACTTT. It encodes CASSPPEGTYNSPLHF.

The chain recombines TRBV27 with TRBJ2-7, with TRBD2 identical over 8 bases. The CDR3 sequence is 14 residues long. V was clipped by 2 bases and J by 2 bases; unmatched bases: 2. CDR1 is MNHEY, CDR2 SMNVEV, per germline (reference sequence). CDR3 in amino acids: CASSLGLAPYEQYF. CDR3 nucleotide sequence: TGTGCCAGCAGTTTAGGACTAGCCCCCTACGAGCAGTACTTC.

This rearrangement joins TRBV5-1 to TRBJ1-2, with D perhaps matching TRBD1 (5 bases). In germline, CDR1 is SGHRS, CDR2 YFSETQ. The CDR3 runs 13 residues. V lost 4 bases and J 8 bases, leaving 15 bases between the germline ends. The CDR3 bases are TGCGCCAGCAGCAAGGGACCTGGTGAGGGCTACACCTTC. It is translated as CASSKGPGEGYTF.

The J gene is TRBJ1-1, the V gene TRBV11-2; no reliable D call. Germline V CDR1 and CDR2: SGHAT, FQNNGV. The CDR3 has 14 amino acids. Trimming took 5 bases from V and 2 from J, leaving 12 bases between them. This chain's CDR3 is CASSQRLYNTEAFF. CDR3 in DNA: TGTGCCAGCAGCCAAAGGTTGTATAACACTGAAGCTTTCTTT. The full variable domain, in which reference TRBV11-2 and TRBJ1-1 provide the parts outside the CDR3, is EAGVAQSPRYKIIEKRQSVAFWCNPISGHATLYWYQQILGQGPKLLIQFQNNGVVDDSQLPKDRFSAERLKGVDSTLKIQPAKLEDSAVYLCASSQRLYNTEAFFGQGTRLTVV.

The chain couples TRBV18 to TRBJ2-4; D might be TRBD1 (6 bases). V dropped 2 bases and J dropped 2 bases, with 13 bases sitting between them. Germline V gene sequence: CDR1 KGHSH, CDR2 LQKENI. CDR3 length: 16 residues. The CDR3 loop reads CASSPSKQGTKNIQYF. CDR3 DNA: TGTGCCAGCTCACCATCGAAACAGGGTACCAAAAACATTCAGTACTTC.

The V call is TRBV5-1, the J call TRBJ2-5; 8 bases match TRBD2. Trimming removed 4 bases from V and 0 bases from J; junction bases left unmatched: 11. The germline V gene encodes CDR1 SGHRS and CDR2 YFSETQ. The length of the CDR3 is 17 residues. The DNA for the CDR3 is TGCGCCAGCAGCCAGGCCCCAGCGGGAGCCCACCAAGAGACCCAGTACTTC. This encodes CASSQAPAGAHQETQYF.

V and J are TRBV7-7 and TRBJ2-2, with D unclear. CDR1 SSHAT and CDR2 FNYEAQ come from the germline V gene (reference sequence). CDR3 size: 15 residues. The V end lost 1 base, the J end lost 3 bases, and 9 bases lay between the germline ends. CDR3 in DNA: TGTGCCAGCAGCTTAGATCAGCCCGACACCGGGGAGCTGTTTTTT. Translated: CASSLDQPDTGELFF.

V is TRBV11-2 and J is TRBJ1-4; D is ambiguous. The CDR3 contains 14 residues. The V end lost 1 base, the J end lost 0 bases, and 3 bases lay between the germline ends. The V gene's germline CDR1 is SGHAT and CDR2 FQNNGV. CDR3 sequence reads: CASSLGSTNEKLFF. The CDR3 DNA follows: TGTGCCAGCAGCTTAGGTTCAACTAATGAAAAACTGTTTTTT. Using reference TRBV11-2 and TRBJ1-4 for the parts outside the CDR3, the full variable domain is EAGVAQSPRYKIIEKRQSVAFWCNPISGHATLYWYQQILGQGPKLLIQFQNNGVVDDSQLPKDRFSAERLKGVDSTLKIQPAKLEDSAVYLCASSLGSTNEKLFFGSGTQLSVL.

The gene calls are TRBV9 and TRBJ1-2; D gene ambiguous. The CDR3 spans 15 residues. Per germline, CDR1 SGDLS and CDR2 YYNGEE. Trimming cost V 0 bases and J 4 bases, with 13 bases left between them. CDR3 in amino acids: CASSVAQKGAYGYTF. CDR3 nucleotide sequence: TGTGCCAGCAGCGTAGCACAGAAGGGTGCCTATGGCTACACCTTC.

This chain links TRBV19 with TRBJ1-2; 8 positions match TRBD1. J lost 3 bases, V lost 8 bases, and 11 bases had no gene match. This CDR3 is 15 amino acids long. The germline V gene encodes CDR1 LNHDA and CDR2 SQIVND (reference sequence). CDR3 protein: CASLDRDRMDYGYTF. CDR3 coding DNA: TGTGCCAGTCTGGACAGGGATCGGATGGACTATGGCTACACCTTC.

The V call is TRBV5-1, the J call TRBJ2-1, with a possible D match to TRBD2 (5 bases). The germline V gene has CDR1 SGHRS and CDR2 YFSETQ. The CDR3 spans 15 residues. V was shortened by 2 bases and J by 5 bases, with 14 bases between the two germline ends. The chain's CDR3 is CASSFGVGANNEQFF. The CDR3 DNA reads as TGCGCCAGCAGCTTTGGGGTGGGAGCTAACAATGAGCAGTTCTTC.

This clone has only one observation. The chain couples TRBV29-1 to TRBJ2-5; D possibly corresponds to TRBD2 (6 bases). The CDR3 length is 12 residues. Trimming pared 3 bases from V and 5 bases from J, leaving 10 bases between. Germline V lookup: CDR1 SQVTM, CDR2 ANQGSEA. Written as DNA, the CDR3 is TGCAGCGTTGACGGCGGGGCGGAGACCCAGTACTTC. This translates into CSVDGGAETQYF.